These 26 T cell receptor beta chains were all obtained from the same sample, sequenced in a study of B cell selection in AIRE deficiency. TCRdb's copy holds only in-frame clones and misses some; the assay was immunoSEQ multiplex PCR. The sample holds some 21,000 clones, 85% to 95% seen once. Regulatory T cells were sorted as CD4+CD25hiCD127low/negative. Specimen: Tregs sorted from PBMCs. Source of these receptors: a human donor with AIRE deficiency.

The chain uses TRBV27 and TRBJ1-5, with 12 positions matching TRBD1. J gave up 1 base and V 6 bases, and 10 bases lay outside the gene matches. This CDR3 is built from 18 residues. Germline CDR1 and CDR2: MNHEY and SMNVEV (reference sequence). The CDR3, as DNA: TGTGCCAGCAGGGCCGGGACAGGGGGCTTCCAAAGCAATCAGCCCCAGCATTTT. It yields the protein CASRAGTGGFQSNQPQHF.

This chain joins TRBV10-2 and TRBJ2-7; D not certain. CDR1 and CDR2 from the germline V gene are WSHSY and SAAADI. There are 13 residues in the CDR3. The V and J ends lost 7 bases and 3 bases respectively, with 13 bases between them. CDR3 in amino acids: CASTRPANYEQYF. CDR3 in DNA: TGCGCCAGCACCCGACCGGCGAACTACGAGCAGTACTTC.

V is TRBV6-5 and J is TRBJ1-2; TRBD1 aligns across 8 bases. V was clipped by 6 bases and J by 7 bases; unmatched bases: 10. Germline CDR1 MNHEY, CDR2 SVGAGI. The CDR3 extends over 14 amino acids. CDR3 region: CASRPDRVGSGYTF. CDR3 coding DNA: TGTGCCAGCAGACCGGACAGGGTAGGGAGTGGCTACACCTTC.

This clone was detected once. CDR3 nucleotide sequence: TGCGCCAGCAGCCCCGGGCCTTACGCAGGGGGTAGCCCTAATGAAAAACTGTTTTTT. The encoded protein is CASSPGPYAGGSPNEKLFF. The chain recombines TRBV5-1 with TRBJ1-4; 7 positions match TRBD1. The CDR3 covers 19 residues. After removal of 4 bases from V and 3 bases from J, the junction contained 18 bases not matched to a gene. Germline V CDR1 and CDR2: SGHRS, YFSETQ.

CDR3 sequence (DNA): TGTGCCAGTAGTATTATTAGGGGACTAGCGGGAGGGGGCGAGCAGTTCTTC. Encoded protein: CASSIIRGLAGGGEQFF. This chain connects TRBV19 to TRBJ2-1; 16 bases are a match to TRBD2. The CDR3 contains 17 residues. Germline values: CDR1 LNHDA, CDR2 SQIVND (reference sequence). V dropped 3 bases and J dropped 10; count of bases not matched to a gene: 9.

This clone was observed a single time. This rearrangement joins TRBV10-1 to TRBJ2-3, with TRBD1 as a possible D gene (6 bases). Germline V gene lookup returns CDR1 WNHNN and CDR2 SYGVQD (reference sequence). Trimming left V 5 bases short and J 5 bases short, with 14 bases between. The length of the CDR3 is 14 residues. In nucleotides, the CDR3 is TGCGCCAGCAGTAAAGGGCAGGGGATAGATACGCAGTATTTT. Translated, it gives CASSKGQGIDTQYF.

The chain links TRBV6-5 to TRBJ2-4; possibly TRBD1 for D (5 bases). V was trimmed by 5 bases and J by 1 base, leaving 12 bases between them. CDR3 length: 15 amino acids. Germline assignment: CDR1 MNHEY and CDR2 SVGAGI. The CDR3 DNA reads as TGTGCCAGCAGTGCCCGACAGCGTGCCAAAAACATTCAGTACTTC. Its translation is CASSARQRAKNIQYF.

The rearrangement joins TRBV7-9 to TRBJ2-2; tentatively, D is TRBD2 (6 bases). The CDR3 is 15 residues long. Germline V gene sequence: CDR1 SEHNR, CDR2 FQNEAQ (reference sequence). The germline V and J ends were trimmed by 2 bases and 8 bases, with 15 bases remaining between them. CDR3 amino acids: CASSLSLPRGGELFF. The CDR3 DNA sequence: TGTGCCAGCAGCTTATCACTCCCCCGGGGGGGGGAGCTGTTTTTT.

V gene TRBV19 combines with J gene TRBJ1-1; TRBD1 agrees at 7 bases. This CDR3 is 15 amino acids long. The germline V gene has CDR1 LNHDA and CDR2 SQIVND (reference sequence). Trimming at V came to 5 bases and at J to 3 bases, leaving 9 bases not matched to a gene. For the CDR3, the DNA is TGTGCCAGTAGTCCCCCCAGACAGGGCTACACTGAAGCTTTCTTT. This codes for CASSPPRQGYTEAFF.

Details on this clone: A junction end diverges from the germline sequence, so it may reflect a read error. The rearrangement links TRBV7-2 to TRBJ1-2, with D tentatively TRBD1 (5 bases). CDR1 is SGHTA and CDR2 is FQGNSA in the germline V gene. This CDR3 has 17 amino acids. The CDR3 coding sequence is TGTGCCAGCAGCCTAGCCGGGGGGGGAGGACCTGGCTATGGCTACACCTTC. Amino acids: CASSLAGGGGPGYGYTF.

This chain joins TRBV27 and TRBJ2-1; TRBD2 matches 14 bases. Germline CDR1 MNHEY, CDR2 SMNVEV (reference sequence). The V gene end was trimmed by 4 bases and the J gene end by 4 bases; junction bases not matched to a gene: 9. The CDR3 has 18 residues. The CDR3 sequence: CASSSQGTSGSFYNEQFF. Written as DNA, the CDR3 is TGTGCCAGCAGTTCCCAAGGGACTAGCGGGAGCTTTTACAATGAGCAGTTCTTC.

This clone was detected only a few times. The chain is built from TRBV19 and TRBJ2-3; tentative D call: TRBD1 (5 bases). The CDR3 totals 15 residues. V shed 6 bases and J shed 4 bases, with 17 bases lying between them. Germline V gives CDR1 LNHDA, CDR2 SQIVND (reference sequence). CDR3 sequence: CASRQGVGSSDTQYF. CDR3 nucleotides: TGTGCCAGTAGGCAGGGTGTTGGAAGTTCAGATACGCAGTATTTT.

Here the CDR3 reads CASSYSPGQGGNEGEKLFF. The CDR3 DNA follows: TGTGCCAGCAGCTACTCTCCGGGACAGGGGGGAAACGAGGGTGAAAAACTGTTTTTT. This chain connects TRBV7-9 to TRBJ1-4; TRBD1 matches at 11 bases. V was pared by 4 bases and J by 7 bases, with 17 bases of the junction left unmatched. The CDR3 covers 19 residues. Germline CDR1 SEHNR, CDR2 FQNEAQ (reference sequence).

V usage is TRBV19 and J usage is TRBJ1-1; the D is unclear. Germline CDR1 is LNHDA and CDR2 is SQIVND (reference sequence). The ends were cut back, 4 bases at V and 3 bases at J, with 9 bases in the middle. The CDR3 extends over 13 amino acids. The CDR3 nucleotides are TGTGCCAGTAGTACCCACGACTACACTGAAGCTTTCTTT. This gives the protein CASSTHDYTEAFF.

The V and J genes are TRBV15 and TRBJ2-7; TRBD2 matches 12 bases. V gave up 0 bases and J gave up 3 bases; unmatched junction bases: 3. The CDR3 runs to 16 residues. The germline V gene has CDR1 LNHNV and CDR2 YYDKDF (reference sequence). The CDR3 bases are TGTGCCACCAGCAGAGATAAGGGACTAGCGGGCTACGAGCAGTACTTC. It translates to CATSRDKGLAGYEQYF.

The J gene is TRBJ2-7, the V gene TRBV6-6; 7 positions match TRBD2. Losses at the gene ends were 6 bases for V and 5 bases for J; bases not matched to a gene: 4. Germline CDR1 is MNHNY and CDR2 is SVGAGI (reference sequence). The CDR3 consists of 12 residues. CDR3 loop: CASRGGSHEQYF. The CDR3 DNA reads TGTGCCAGCAGGGGCGGGAGTCACGAGCAGTACTTC.

The CDR3 protein is CASSQFGLWGNEQFF. CDR3 bases: TGCGCCAGCAGCCAGTTCGGGTTATGGGGGAATGAGCAGTTCTTC. The chain combines TRBV4-3 with TRBJ2-1; possibly TRBD1 or TRBD2 for D (5 bases each). The V gene lost 3 bases and the J gene lost 7 bases, with 16 bases spanning the gap. The CDR3 is 15 amino acids. The V gene's germline CDR1 is LGHNA and CDR2 YSLEER.

V usage is TRBV11-2 and J usage is TRBJ2-1, with 7 positions matching TRBD2. From germline, CDR1 is SGHAT and CDR2 FQNNGV. The CDR3 extends over 16 amino acids. Trimming removed 1 base from V and 0 bases from J; junction bases left unmatched: 3. The DNA of the CDR3 is TGTGCCAGCAGCTTAGTACGCGGGAGCTCCTACAATGAGCAGTTCTTC. It yields the protein CASSLVRGSSYNEQFF.

The rearrangement uses TRBV9 and TRBJ2-7, with TRBD1 matching 8 bases. The V segment lost 0 bases and the J segment 3 bases; nucleotides outside the gene matches: 8. The germline V gene encodes CDR1 SGDLS and CDR2 YYNGEE. The CDR3 is 16 residues long. DNA of the CDR3: TGTGCCAGCAGCGTAGGGGCAGGGGGCGGGTTCTACGAGCAGTACTTC. Residues: CASSVGAGGGFYEQYF.

V usage is TRBV27 and J usage is TRBJ2-3, with D tentatively TRBD2 (6 bases). V lost 4 bases and J 2 bases, leaving 13 bases between the germline ends. Germline CDR1 reads MNHEY; CDR2 reads SMNVEV (reference sequence). The CDR3 extends over 15 amino acids. The CDR3 DNA follows: TGTGCCAGCAGTTCCACGGGGGTGACCACAGATACGCAGTATTTT. Residues: CASSSTGVTTDTQYF.

The V gene is TRBV19, the J gene TRBJ2-7, with D maybe TRBD1 (6 bases). Germline assignment: CDR1 LNHDA and CDR2 SQIVND (reference sequence). The ends were cut back, 3 bases at V and 7 bases at J, with 7 bases in the middle. This CDR3 is 11 amino acids long. CDR3 nucleotides: TGTGCCAGTAGTATGACAGGAGAGCAGTACTTC. Protein: CASSMTGEQYF. The whole variable domain, remainder taken from reference TRBV19 and TRBJ2-7, is DGGITQSPKYLFRKEGQNVTLSCEQNLNHDAMYWYRQDPGQGLRLIYYSQIVNDFQKGDIAEGYSVSREKKESFPLTVTSAQKNPTAFYLCASSMTGEQYFGPGTRLTVT.

In its sample, this clone was seen once. As DNA, the CDR3 is TGCGCCAGCAGCTGGGGGGCCGGGGCGATAAGGGGCGGCGAGCAGTACTTC. It translates to CASSWGAGAIRGGEQYF. The chain joins TRBV5-1 to TRBJ2-7; D may be TRBD1 or TRBD2 (6 bases each). The germline V and J ends were trimmed by 3 bases and 6 bases, with 25 bases remaining between them. This CDR3 region has 17 residues. Looked up from germline, CDR1 is SGHRS and CDR2 is YFSETQ.

This chain connects TRBV5-1 to TRBJ2-1, with D possibly being TRBD2 (5 bases). Trimming left V 0 bases short and J 0 bases short, with 13 bases between. The CDR3 extends over 17 amino acids. Germline V gene data show CDR1 as SGHRS and CDR2 as YFSETQ. CDR3 DNA: TGCGCCAGCAGCTTGGGGCTAGCCCGGAGCTCCTACAATGAGCAGTTCTTC. Translated, it gives CASSLGLARSSYNEQFF. Drawing the rest from reference TRBV5-1 and TRBJ2-1, the complete variable domain is KAGVTQTPRYLIKTRGQQVTLSCSPISGHRSVSWYQQTPGQGLQFLFEYFSETQRNKGNFPGRFSGRQFSNSRSEMNVSTLELGDSALYLCASSLGLARSSYNEQFFGPGTRLTVL.

This clone was detected once. The chain links TRBV2 to TRBJ1-5, with D uncertain. Germline assignment: CDR1 SNHLY and CDR2 FYNNEI. The V end lost 6 bases, the J end lost 5 bases, and 14 bases lay between the germline ends. The CDR3 runs to 14 residues. The CDR3 DNA reads as TGTGCCAGCAGGCGGGAAAAAACAGATCAGCCCCAGCATTTT. Encoded protein: CASRREKTDQPQHF. Combining the CDR3 with reference TRBV2 and TRBJ1-5 gives the whole variable domain EPEVTQTPSHQVTQMGQEVILRCVPISNHLYFYWYRQILGQKVEFLVSFYNNEISEKSEIFDDQFSVERPDGSNFTLKIRSTKLEDSAMYFCASRREKTDQPQHFGDGTRLSIL.

The chain recombines TRBV18 with TRBJ2-1, with D hard to call. From germline, CDR1 is KGHSH and CDR2 LQKENI. This CDR3 region has 18 residues. Trimming took off 3 bases at V and 0 bases at J, with 18 bases between the two ends. The CDR3 region has the DNA TGTGCCAGCTCACCGGTTGTACTCGGGCGGAGCTCCTACAATGAGCAGTTCTTC. Protein sequence: CASSPVVLGRSSYNEQFF. The entire variable domain, with the rest obtained from reference TRBV18 and TRBJ2-1, is as follows: NAGVMQNPRHLVRRRGQEARLRCSPMKGHSHVYWYRQLPEEGLKFMVYLQKENIIDESGMPKERFSAEFPKEGPSILRIQQVVRGDSAAYFCASSPVVLGRSSYNEQFFGPGTRLTVL.

This clone was picked up one time. The CDR3 bases are TGTGCCAGCAGCCGCCGGGACTCGATACTCAGTTCGCAGTATTTT. Its protein product is CASSRRDSILSSQYF. V gene TRBV7-9 combines with J gene TRBJ2-3; possibly TRBD2 for D (6 bases). CDR1 SEHNR and CDR2 FQNEAQ come from the germline V gene (reference sequence). The CDR3 consists of 15 residues. Trimming took off 5 bases at V and 10 bases at J, with 22 bases between the two ends.